These 13 T cell receptor beta chains were sequenced from one sample in a study of T cells in Graves' hyperthyroidism and ophthalmopathy. RNA transcripts yielded amplified TCR beta CDR3 regions. The HTBI primer set was used in a first-round RT-PCR of the TCR CDR3. TCRdb re-analysed the multiplex PCR reads in MiXCR, keeping a single row per CDR3 protein. The table includes about 560,000 distinct CDR3 sequences, approximately 15% detected once. The sequenced sample consisted of blood. Receptors were obtained from a young woman with Graves' hyperthyroidism.

The chain has TRBV7-2 and TRBJ1-3, with a possible D match to TRBD1 (5 bases). Trimming left V 0 bases short and J 1 base short, with 13 bases between. Germline CDR1 SGHTA, CDR2 FQGNSA. This CDR3 spans 17 amino acids. This CDR3 is CASSLAAGPDSGNTIYF. For the CDR3, the DNA is TGTGCCAGCAGCTTAGCGGCAGGGCCTGATTCTGGAAACACCATATATTTT.

There are many counts of this clonotype. The chain uses TRBV4-1 and TRBJ2-7; tentative D call: TRBD1 (5 bases). Germline-derived CDR1 and CDR2 are MGHRA and YSYEKL. V lost 5 bases and J 2 bases, leaving 13 bases between the germline ends. The CDR3 has 14 amino acids. The chain's CDR3 is CASSSPQGAYEQYF. The CDR3 DNA is TGCGCCAGCAGCTCCCCCCAGGGTGCCTACGAGCAGTACTTC.

The chain joins TRBV12-3 or TRBV12-4 to TRBJ1-6, with TRBD1 identical over 10 bases. CDR3 length: 23 residues. The junction had 26 bases not matched to a gene; V was cut back by 5 bases and J by 4 bases. The CDR3 region has the DNA TGTGCCAGCAGTCGCCGGGTTCGGGACCTGGGACAGGGGTACTCCTCATATAATTCACCCCTCCACTTT. Amino acid sequence: CASSRRVRDLGQGYSSYNSPLHF.

There are many counts of this clonotype. The genes are TRBV6-6 and TRBJ2-7, with 9 positions matching TRBD2. Trimming at V came to 2 bases and at J to 4 bases, leaving 3 bases not matched to a gene. Germline-derived CDR1 and CDR2 are MNHNY and SVGAGI (reference sequence). The CDR3 loop spans 14 amino acids. This CDR3 is CASSYAGGWYEQYF. For the CDR3, the DNA is TGTGCCAGCAGTTACGCGGGAGGGTGGTACGAGCAGTACTTC.

Details on this clonotype: Compared with germline, one end of the junction differs, possibly owing to a read error. The chain employs TRBV11-3 and TRBJ2-7, with D maybe TRBD1 (6 bases). Germline lookup yields CDR1 SGHNT and CDR2 YENEEA. The CDR3 sequence is 14 residues long. The DNA of the CDR3 is TGTGCCAGCAGCCCACGGACAGCTTCCTACGGGCAGTACTTC. The encoded protein is CASSPRTASYGQYF.

This clonotype was picked up many times. J is TRBJ1-1 and V is TRBV20-1, with a tentative D call TRBD1 (5 bases). The CDR3 is 13 residues long. V lost 2 bases and J 2 bases, leaving 9 bases between the germline ends. The germline V gene has CDR1 DFQATT and CDR2 SNEGSKA (reference sequence). The CDR3 sequence: CSARRGLNTEAFF. CDR3 coding DNA: TGCAGTGCTAGAAGGGGCCTAAACACTGAAGCTTTCTTT.

This clonotype was detected a few times. DNA for the CDR3: TGTGCCAGCAGTTATTTTCCAGGGCGCACCACAGATACGCAGTATTTT. Translated, it gives CASSYFPGRTTDTQYF. The chain has TRBV27 and TRBJ2-3, with a weak D call TRBD1 (5 bases). Germline loops: CDR1 MNHEY, CDR2 SMNVEV (reference sequence). The CDR3 is made up of 16 amino acids. V gave up 4 bases and J gave up 2 bases, with 16 bases separating them.

The rearrangement joins TRBV5-1 to TRBJ1-2; 7 bases map to TRBD1. CDR3 length: 15 amino acids. V lost 4 bases and J lost 2; bases outside the gene matches: 8. Germline CDR1 SGHRS, CDR2 YFSETQ. The CDR3 sequence is CASSAGQVRNYGYTF. The CDR3 coding sequence is TGCGCCAGCAGCGCCGGACAGGTTCGGAACTATGGCTACACCTTC. The variable domain in full, with the rest retrieved from reference TRBV5-1 and TRBJ1-2, is KAGVTQTPRYLIKTRGQQVTLSCSPISGHRSVSWYQQTPGQGLQFLFEYFSETQRNKGNFPGRFSGRQFSNSRSEMNVSTLELGDSALYLCASSAGQVRNYGYTFGSGTRLTVV.

At least ten counts were recorded for this clonotype. The chain has TRBV19 and TRBJ2-5; 7 bases match TRBD1. V trimming: 6 bases; J trimming: 4 bases; junction bases outside the gene matches: 14. CDR3 length: 16 residues. CDR1 LNHDA and CDR2 SQIVND come from the germline V gene (reference sequence). The CDR3 coding sequence is TGTGCCAGTAGCACAGGGGCACTCCTCGAGGGAGAGACCCAGTACTTC. This sequence encodes CASSTGALLEGETQYF.

This clonotype showed up many times. The chain links TRBV28 to TRBJ1-2, with 7 bases that match TRBD1. After removal of 5 bases from V and 4 bases from J, the junction contained 10 bases not matched to a gene. CDR1 and CDR2 from the germline V gene are MDHEN and SYDVKM. This CDR3 contains 15 residues. CDR3 in amino acids: CASSAPEQGIYGYTF. The CDR3 DNA follows: TGTGCCAGCAGTGCCCCGGAACAGGGGATCTATGGCTACACCTTC.

The CDR3 loop reads CASSRGTVANYGYTF. CDR3 DNA sequence: TGCGCCAGCAGCCGCGGGACAGTAGCTAACTATGGCTACACCTTC. The chain couples TRBV5-1 to TRBJ1-2; TRBD1 matches 7 bases. Germline trimming cut 4 bases from V and 0 bases from J; bases unmatched to any gene: 6. Germline CDR1 is SGHRS and CDR2 is YFSETQ. The CDR3 contains 15 residues.

This clonotype appeared many times. This chain links TRBV12-3 or TRBV12-4 with TRBJ2-5; D unclear. The CDR3 loop spans 12 amino acids. With 8 bases removed from V and 5 bases from J, the gap between germline ends came to 12 bases. CDR3 region: CASAPAQETQYF. Here the CDR3 DNA reads TGTGCCAGCGCTCCCGCGCAGGAGACCCAGTACTTC.

This clonotype showed up many times. V is TRBV12-3 or TRBV12-4 and J is TRBJ2-1, with D hard to call. Trimming left V 1 base short and J 7 bases short, with 11 bases between. The CDR3 contains 14 residues. For the CDR3, the DNA is TGTGCCAGCAGTTTAGGTGGGCCACCAAATGAGCAGTTCTTC. Translated, it gives CASSLGGPPNEQFF.